Shown below are 17 T cell receptor beta chains from a single sample sequenced in a study of PD-1 blockade in classical Hodgkin lymphoma (TCRdb year 2020). Receptor amplification or capture employed the immunoSEQ multiplex PCR assay. TCRdb holds this immuneACCESS table with in-frame rearrangements only. Some clones are missing; in checked studies, unresolved V genes explain under half, and the rest has no known cause. The sample table lists about 39,000 clones, 77% of them with a count of one. The ten largest clones take up around 9.5% of the sample. Taken with the paper, the label for time point translates to: cycle 4 day 1 (C4D1), after more than five weeks of nivolumab. Every trial patient had relapsed after autologous stem cell transplantation, and cohorts A, B and C differed in prior brentuximab vedotin exposure. The starting material was peripheral blood mononuclear cells (PBMCs), obtained before the fourth cycle of nivolumab. Every receptor here comes from a human donor with classical Hodgkin lymphoma.

The chain joins TRBV29-1 to TRBJ2-5; D possibly corresponds to TRBD2 (6 bases). With 7 bases removed from V and 3 bases from J, the gap between germline ends came to 18 bases. This CDR3 has 14 amino acids. Germline CDR1 and CDR2: SQVTM and ANQGSEA. The CDR3 loop is CSATLPGLEETQYF. The CDR3 coding sequence is TGCAGCGCTACCTTACCGGGACTTGAAGAGACCCAGTACTTC.

The gene calls are TRBV4-3 and TRBJ2-3; TRBD2 aligns across 10 bases. Germline CDR1 and CDR2: LGHNA and YSLEER. Trimming removed 1 base from V and 4 bases from J; junction bases left unmatched: 14. The CDR3 runs to 19 residues. CDR3 protein: CASSQAQSGVAGGSDTQYF. The CDR3 DNA reads TGCGCCAGCAGCCAAGCTCAATCGGGGGTAGCGGGGGGATCAGATACGCAGTATTTT.

In this sample, this clone turned up once. The chain has TRBV6-5 and TRBJ1-4; D possibly corresponds to TRBD1 (6 bases). The CDR3 has 15 residues. V gave up 3 bases and J gave up 7 bases, with 15 bases separating them. The germline V gene has CDR1 MNHEY and CDR2 SVGAGI. In DNA, the CDR3 is TGTGCCAGCAGTTATAGGGGGGGGACGGGTGAAAAACTGTTTTTT. This translates into CASSYRGGTGEKLFF.

The rearrangement uses TRBV29-1 and TRBJ1-2; D unresolved. V was shortened by 3 bases and J by 7 bases, with 3 bases between the two germline ends. Per the germline V gene, CDR1 is SQVTM and CDR2 is ANQGSEA. CDR3 length: 9 amino acids. Here the CDR3 reads CSVESGYTF. The CDR3 nucleotides are TGCAGCGTTGAGAGTGGCTACACCTTC.

Remarks on this clone: Different DNA sequences within this sample yield the same CDR3. V is TRBV5-1 and J is TRBJ1-6; 9 bases match TRBD1. V shed 0 bases and J 10 bases; nucleotides not matched to a gene: 5. From germline, CDR1 is SGHRS and CDR2 YFSETQ. This CDR3 comprises 15 residues. The CDR3 DNA reads as TGCGCCAGCAGCTTGGCGGGACAGGGTCGATCACCCCTCCACTTT. Translating gives CASSLAGQGRSPLHF.

The CDR3 region is CASSKGGTYEQYF. The CDR3 DNA is TGCGCCAGCAGCAAAGGGGGCACCTACGAGCAGTACTTC. The rearrangement links TRBV5-1 to TRBJ2-7; 7 bases are shared with TRBD1. V gave up 4 bases and J gave up 2 bases; unmatched junction bases: 3. The germline gives CDR1 SGHRS, CDR2 YFSETQ. The CDR3 contains 13 residues.

The gene calls are TRBV13 and TRBJ1-2; D possibly corresponds to TRBD1 (5 bases). Germline V gives CDR1 PRHDT, CDR2 FYEKMQ (reference sequence). The CDR3 sequence is 16 residues long. Between the trimmed V and J ends, which lost 3 bases and 2 bases, there was a span of 16 bases. Here the CDR3 reads CASSFNRLRRNYGYTF. CDR3 nucleotide sequence: TGTGCCAGCAGCTTTAACAGGCTCCGCAGGAACTATGGCTACACCTTC.

The genes are TRBV2 and TRBJ1-2; unclear D gene. The CDR3 runs 11 residues. V lost 6 bases, J lost 3 bases, and 5 bases lay in between. The V gene's germline CDR1 is SNHLY and CDR2 FYNNEI. CDR3 nucleotide sequence: TGTGCCAGCAGCCCGGACTATGGCTACACCTTC. This codes for CASSPDYGYTF.

The chain uses TRBV7-2 and TRBJ2-2, with no clear D. CDR3 length equals 15 residues. Trimming removed 1 base at V and 1 base at J, with 7 bases between. CDR1 and CDR2 from the germline V gene are SGHTA and FQGNSA. As DNA, the CDR3 is TGTGCCAGCAGCTTAGTTCCCAGGAACACCGGGGAGCTGTTTTTT. It is translated as CASSLVPRNTGELFF.

This clone was counted once. CDR3 sequence: CASSILPVGNQPQHF. The DNA for the CDR3 is TGTGCCAGTAGTATTCTGCCCGTGGGCAATCAGCCCCAGCATTTT. This chain joins TRBV19 and TRBJ1-5; the D is unclear. The germline V gene has CDR1 LNHDA and CDR2 SQIVND (reference sequence). This CDR3 is built from 15 residues. The V end lost 3 bases, the J end lost 2 bases, and 11 bases lay between the germline ends. The variable domain in full, completed from reference TRBV19 and TRBJ1-5, reads DGGITQSPKYLFRKEGQNVTLSCEQNLNHDAMYWYRQDPGQGLRLIYYSQIVNDFQKGDIAEGYSVSREKKESFPLTVTSAQKNPTAFYLCASSILPVGNQPQHFGDGTRLSIL.

The V gene is TRBV5-1, the J gene TRBJ1-1; no clear D. Trimming pared 0 bases from V and 4 bases from J, leaving 10 bases between. This CDR3 is 14 amino acids long. The germline V gene has CDR1 SGHRS and CDR2 YFSETQ. CDR3 bases: TGCGCCAGCAGCTTGGTTAGGAGGAGCACTGAAGCTTTCTTT. Protein sequence: CASSLVRRSTEAFF.

This chain connects TRBV30 to TRBJ2-5, with 13 bases matching TRBD2. After removal of 0 bases from V and 2 bases from J, the junction contained 6 bases not matched to a gene. Germline CDR1 is GTSNPN and CDR2 is SVGIG (reference sequence). The CDR3 sequence is 17 residues long. The CDR3 coding sequence is TGTGCCTGGAGTGTAAAGTCGGGACTAGCGGGGCAAGAGACCCAGTACTTC. This codes for CAWSVKSGLAGQETQYF.

The V gene is TRBV29-1, the J gene TRBJ1-5; 9 bases align to TRBD1. The length of the CDR3 is 15 residues. J gave up 4 bases and V 5 bases, and 9 bases lay outside the gene matches. Germline V gene lookup returns CDR1 SQVTM and CDR2 ANQGSEA. CDR3 nucleotides: TGCAGCGTTATCCTGGGACAGGGTGGGAATCAGCCCCAGCATTTT. Its protein product is CSVILGQGGNQPQHF. Complete variable domain (other parts from reference TRBV29-1 and TRBJ1-5): SAVISQKPSRDICQRGTSLTIQCQVDSQVTMMFWYRQQPGQSLTLIATANQGSEATYESGFVIDKFPISRPNLTFSTLTVSNMSPEDSSIYLCSVILGQGGNQPQHFGDGTRLSIL.

The V call is TRBV2, the J call TRBJ1-2; 8 bases are a match to TRBD1. V trimming: 8 bases; J trimming: 3 bases; junction bases outside the gene matches: 5. The CDR3 length is 13 residues. CDR1 is SNHLY and CDR2 is FYNNEI in the germline V gene. For the CDR3, the DNA is TGTGCCAGCGCTGGACAGGGAGACTATGGCTACACCTTC. Translated, it gives CASAGQGDYGYTF.

This chain joins TRBV29-1 and TRBJ1-1; 7 positions agree with TRBD1. The CDR3 consists of 14 residues. Germline V gene lookup returns CDR1 SQVTM and CDR2 ANQGSEA. The trim removed 5 bases at V and 4 bases at J, leaving 10 bases unmatched. In nucleotides, the CDR3 is TGCAGCGTTCTCTCTGGGGCAGGGGGCACTGAAGCTTTCTTT. Its translation: CSVLSGAGGTEAFF. The whole variable domain, remainder taken from reference TRBV29-1 and TRBJ1-1, is SAVISQKPSRDICQRGTSLTIQCQVDSQVTMMFWYRQQPGQSLTLIATANQGSEATYESGFVIDKFPISRPNLTFSTLTVSNMSPEDSSIYLCSVLSGAGGTEAFFGQGTRLTVV.

The chain couples TRBV9 to TRBJ1-1; 9 bases are shared with TRBD1. J was trimmed by 3 bases and V by 2 bases; bases with no gene match: 14. The germline gives CDR1 SGDLS, CDR2 YYNGEE. This CDR3 region has 18 residues. The CDR3 loop is CASSVDAGGQGGDTEAFF. The CDR3 nucleotides are TGTGCCAGCAGCGTCGACGCGGGGGGACAGGGAGGGGACACTGAAGCTTTCTTT.

This clone was seen more than once but under ten times. The chain combines TRBV5-1 with TRBJ2-7; either TRBD1 or TRBD2 may supply D (5 bases each). V dropped 0 bases and J dropped 7 bases, with 8 bases sitting between them. This CDR3 spans 12 amino acids. The germline CDR1 and CDR2 sequences are SGHRS and YFSETQ. CDR3 residues: CASSLDEGEQYF. CDR3 DNA sequence: TGCGCCAGCAGCTTGGACGAGGGGGAGCAGTACTTC.